A selection of T cell receptor beta chains follows, all from one sample in a study of blood T cell repertoires in COVID-19. Clones were sequenced by immunoSEQ multiplex PCR, and TCRdb holds only the in-frame ones, with some missing. The sample holds around 370,000 clones, more than 75% seen once. The specimen sequenced was PBMCs or T cells enriched from blood (not recorded which). The source of these receptors is a woman under 30 who had recovered from COVID-19. Each CDR3 is given with its conserved first and last residue. D genes are given only for firm matches. Part of the rows lack a size; the others show once, few, many or a class for expanded clones.

TRBJ1-5 | TRBV19 | NA | NA | CASSIPPGPGGQPQHF | TGTGCCAGTAGTATCCCCCCCGGGCCGGGGGGACAGCCCCAGCATTTT
TRBJ2-5 | TRBV2 | NA | TRBD2 | CASRASGGSETQYF | TGTGCCAGCAGGGCTAGCGGGGGGAGTGAGACCCAGTACTTC
TRBJ1-2 | TRBV11-2 | once | NA | CASSSAGYGYTF | TGTGCCAGCAGCTCGGCAGGGTATGGCTACACCTTC
TRBJ1-2 | TRBV6-5 | NA | NA | CASSQSFNYGYTF | TGTGCCAGCAGTCAGTCCTTTAACTATGGCTACACCTTC
TRBJ2-1 | TRBV4-1 | NA | TRBD2 | CASSQAPGLPYNEQFF | TGCGCCAGCAGCCAAGCGCCGGGACTACCCTACAATGAGCAGTTCTTC
TRBJ1-1 | TRBV25-1 | NA | TRBD1 | CASSEGQGGRNTEAFF | TGTGCCAGCAGTGAGGGACAGGGCGGGAGGAACACTGAAGCTTTCTTT
TRBJ1-1 | TRBV11-2 | few | NA | CASSPTGNTEAFF | TGTGCCAGCAGCCCGACAGGGAACACTGAAGCTTTCTTT
TRBJ1-4 | TRBV2 | NA | TRBD1 | CASRPTGNEKLFF | TGTGCCAGCAGACCGACAGGGAACGAAAAACTGTTTTTT
TRBJ1-1 | TRBV12-3/TRBV12-4 | NA | TRBD1 | CASSSTGRTEAFF | TGTGCCAGCAGTTCGACAGGGAGGACTGAAGCTTTCTTT
TRBJ1-2 | TRBV11-2 | NA | TRBD1 | CASSAQQGAYYGYTF | TGTGCCAGCAGCGCTCAACAGGGGGCATACTATGGCTACACCTTC
TRBJ2-3 | TRBV7-9 | once | NA | CASSPEMDTQYF | TGTGCCAGCAGCCCGGAGATGGATACGCAGTATTTT
TRBJ2-3 | TRBV4-3 | NA | NA | CASSRRTGGTDTQYF | TGCGCCAGCAGCCGCCGTACAGGAGGGACAGATACGCAGTATTTT
TRBJ1-1 | TRBV7-3 | NA | NA | CASSPGGWVHTEAFF | TGTGCCAGCAGCCCCGGGGGGTGGGTGCACACTGAAGCTTTCTTT
TRBJ2-7 | TRBV7-8 | NA | TRBD1 | CASSLAGQGYEQYF | TGTGCCAGCAGCTTAGCCGGACAGGGCTACGAGCAGTACTTC
TRBJ1-4 | TRBV6-5 | NA | NA | CASGTLNEKLFF | TGTGCCAGCGGGACTTTGAATGAAAAACTGTTTTTT
TRBJ2-1 | TRBV4-3 | NA | TRBD2 | CASSPRLAGGNNEQFF | TGCGCCAGCAGCCCCCGACTAGCGGGGGGTAACAATGAGCAGTTCTTC
TRBJ1-6 | TRBV7-8 | NA | NA | CASSTPVWAGSSYNSPLHF | TGTGCCAGCAGCACCCCTGTTTGGGCGGGAAGCTCCTATAATTCACCCCTCCACTTT
TRBJ2-7 | TRBV4-1 | NA | NA | CASSQEIQGPYEQYF | TGCGCCAGCAGCCAAGAGATACAGGGCCCCTACGAGCAGTACTTC
TRBJ2-5 | TRBV5-1 | NA | TRBD1 | CASSSGQGAMETQYF | TGCGCCAGCAGCTCAGGACAGGGGGCGATGGAGACCCAGTACTTC
TRBJ1-5 | TRBV2 | NA | NA | CASSIQGAPGPQHF | TGTGCCAGCAGCATCCAAGGGGCTCCGGGGCCCCAGCATTTT
TRBJ1-1 | TRBV10-3 | NA | NA | CAISADGGAAEAFF | TGTGCCATCAGTGCCGACGGGGGGGCAGCTGAAGCTTTCTTT
TRBJ2-3 | TRBV7-9 | NA | NA | CASSLGTAGTDTQYF | TGTGCCAGCAGCTTAGGGACGGCGGGAACAGATACGCAGTATTTT
TRBJ2-1 | TRBV5-1 | NA | TRBD1 | CASSLGDRGNSEQFF | TGCGCCAGCAGCTTGGGAGACAGGGGGAACAGTGAGCAGTTCTTC
TRBJ1-2 | TRBV7-3 | NA | TRBD1 | CASSLGTGSFYGYTF | TGTGCCAGCAGCCTTGGGACAGGCAGTTTCTATGGCTACACCTTC
TRBJ1-1 | TRBV7-9 | NA | TRBD1 | CASSLDRVNTEAFF | TGTGCCAGCAGCTTGGACAGGGTGAACACTGAAGCTTTCTTT
TRBJ2-3 | TRBV9 | NA | TRBD1 | CASSVGTGASTDTQYF | TGTGCCAGCAGCGTGGGGACAGGGGCCAGCACAGATACGCAGTATTTT
TRBJ2-2 | TRBV19 | NA | NA | CASTSLRQGRFGELFF | TGTGCCAGTACTTCCCTTAGACAAGGGAGATTCGGGGAGCTGTTTTTT
TRBJ1-2 | TRBV2 | few | NA | CASSDQGRNYGYTF | TGTGCCAGCAGTGATCAGGGAAGGAACTATGGCTACACCTTC
TRBJ2-2 | TRBV10-3 | NA | NA | CAILPVETGFTGELFF | TGTGCCATCTTACCCGTTGAGACAGGATTCACCGGGGAGCTGTTTTTT
TRBJ2-1 | TRBV3-1/TRBV3-2 | once | TRBD1 | CASSLTGDYNEQFF | TGTGCCAGCAGCCTGACAGGGGACTACAATGAGCAGTTCTTC
TRBJ1-4 | TRBV29-1 | NA | NA | CSVEDLATVGNEKLFF | TGCAGCGTTGAAGATTTGGCAACAGTGGGTAATGAAAAACTGTTTTTT
TRBJ2-2 | TRBV4-3 | NA | TRBD2 | CASSQVPTSGGASFTGELFF | TGCGCCAGCAGCCAAGTCCCAACTAGCGGGGGGGCCTCTTTCACCGGGGAGCTGTTTTTT
TRBJ1-2 | TRBV11-3 | once | NA | CASSLLPHRLNYGYTF | TGTGCCAGCAGCTTACTCCCCCACAGGCTAAACTATGGCTACACCTTC
TRBJ1-1 | TRBV6-2/TRBV6-3 | NA | NA | CASNPAATFRTEAFF | TGTGCCAGCAACCCAGCAGCGACTTTTCGCACTGAAGCTTTCTTT
TRBJ1-2 | TRBV9 | NA | NA | CASSPEPPRAIHTF | TGTGCCAGCAGCCCAGAGCCCCCGAGGGCAATCCACACCTTC
TRBJ1-2 | TRBV6-5 | NA | NA | CASSYEGSDGYTF | TGTGCCAGCAGTTATGAGGGATCGGATGGCTACACCTTC
TRBJ2-1 | TRBV5-1 | NA | TRBD2 | CASSWALRTSGLNEQFF | TGCGCCAGCAGCTGGGCCTTGCGGACTAGCGGGTTAAATGAGCAGTTCTTC
TRBJ1-5 | TRBV19 | NA | TRBD1 | CASSPRQGVNQPQHF | TGTGCCAGTAGTCCCCGACAGGGGGTCAATCAGCCCCAGCATTTT
TRBJ2-2 | TRBV19 | once | NA | CASSHRDTLTGELFF | TGTGCCAGTAGTCATCGGGACACCCTCACCGGGGAGCTGTTTTTT
TRBJ2-4 | TRBV5-6 | NA | NA | CASRDQLDLAKNIQYF | TGTGCCAGCAGGGATCAACTGGACTTAGCCAAAAACATTCAGTACTTC
TRBJ1-5 | TRBV27 | NA | NA | CASSSYAAGDRPQHF | TGTGCCAGCAGTTCCTATGCCGCGGGGGATAGGCCCCAGCATTTT
TRBJ2-7 | TRBV24-1 | few | NA | CATSDLRGEQYF | TGTGCCACCAGTGATTTAAGGGGCGAGCAGTACTTC
TRBJ1-3 | TRBV30 | NA | TRBD1 | CAWTTGRGNTIYF | TGTGCCTGGACGACAGGGCGAGGAAACACCATATATTTT
TRBJ1-3 | TRBV6-1 | NA | NA | CASSEVLYSGNTIYF | TGTGCCAGCAGTGAAGTACTGTACTCTGGAAACACCATATATTTT
TRBJ1-1 | TRBV7-9 | NA | NA | CASSLGQLKNTEAFF | TGTGCCAGCAGCTTAGGACAGCTTAAAAACACTGAAGCTTTCTTT
TRBJ2-3 | TRBV28 | NA | TRBD2 | CASQFGLAGGHADTQYF | TGTGCCAGCCAATTCGGCCTAGCGGGGGGGCATGCAGATACGCAGTATTTT
TRBJ1-2 | TRBV2 | NA | TRBD1 | CASSLIYRGSDGYTF | TGTGCCAGCAGCCTTATCTACAGGGGGTCGGATGGCTACACCTTC